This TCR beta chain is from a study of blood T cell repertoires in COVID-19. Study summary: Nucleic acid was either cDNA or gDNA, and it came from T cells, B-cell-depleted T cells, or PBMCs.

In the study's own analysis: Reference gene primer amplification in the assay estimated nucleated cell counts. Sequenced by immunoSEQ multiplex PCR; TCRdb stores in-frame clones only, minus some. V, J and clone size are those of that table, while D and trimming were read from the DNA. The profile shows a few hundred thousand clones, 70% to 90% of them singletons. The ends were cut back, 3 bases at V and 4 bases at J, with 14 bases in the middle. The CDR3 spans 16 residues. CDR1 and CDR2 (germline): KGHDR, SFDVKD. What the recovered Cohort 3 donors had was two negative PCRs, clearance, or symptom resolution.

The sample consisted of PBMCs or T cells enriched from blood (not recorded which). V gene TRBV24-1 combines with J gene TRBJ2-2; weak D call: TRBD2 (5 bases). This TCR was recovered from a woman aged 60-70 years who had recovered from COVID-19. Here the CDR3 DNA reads TGTGCCACCAGTGATATGGTGGCAGGACTCACCGGGGAGCTGTTTTTT. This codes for CATSDMVAGLTGELFF.